The source of this T cell receptor (beta chain) is a study of T cell repertoires in cytomegalovirus infection (dated by TCRdb to about 2019). About the investigation overall: The peptide stimulations were aimed at well-studied HLA-B-restricted epitopes as well as recently identified HLA-C-restricted CMV epitopes, whose presentation resists viral immunomodulation. Because public TCR beta signatures pointed to carriage of CMV infection together with the matching HLA type, the HLA type of each donor mattered for the analysis.

General conclusions and limits of the study: In the ex vivo response, HLA-C-restricted CMV-specific TCR beta clonotypes were dominant, and in two of eight donors the single most frequent clonotype came from this HLA-C-restricted group. In both this cohort and an independent cohort of several hundred donors, the cumulative frequency of public TCR beta family members distinguished carriers of CMV infection plus the relevant HLA type.

The instrument was an Illumina HiSeq 1500. The raw public reads went through TCRdb reprocessing: fastp at Q25, MiXCR clone calling, in-frame beta chains kept. Under each unique CDR3 protein, matching rows form one entry showing the most common genes and DNA. A total of almost 90,000 distinct CDR3 sequences appear in this sample, around 28% of them only once. The ten largest clones capture 65% to 75% of the sample. With regard to this clonotype: No cognate antigen has been identified for it. Base qualities are not at hand, and no much larger clone is one base apart.

The treatment or condition label for this specimen denotes: in vitro stimulation with specific CMV peptide epitopes to enrich CMV-specific T cells. Trimming removed 3 bases from V and 7 bases from J; the gene matches leave 8 bases unexplained. The cysteine opens and the phenylalanine closes a CDR3 of 14 amino acids. Only CDR3 DNA is held: 42 bases, read in frame from base 1. CDR1 and CDR2 were assigned from the germline V gene as ENHRY and SYGVKD. The material was CD8+ T cells from cultured PBMCs, obtained from culture after CMV antigen stimulation. The sequence is built from TRBV10-3 and TRBJ2-7, and 8 bases in between align with TRBD2. This TCR was recovered from a human donor in good health (CMV status not recorded). Some clones in this sample may be carry-over from other donors' samples. The nucleotide sequence reads as follows: TGTGCCATCAGTGACGCCAGCGGGGGCATGGAGCAGTACTTC. The resulting protein is CAISDASGGMEQYF.